This T cell receptor beta chain was obtained from a study of a mutant IDH1 vaccine in newly diagnosed glioma. For the study at large: Treated patients, averaging roughly 44 years, were 62.5% male and about 40% female. Points from the study as a whole: Vaccination induced immune responses in about 93% of patients.

Germline V gene lookup returns CDR1 SGHRS and CDR2 YFSETQ. The CDR3 length is 14 residues. Trimming took 4 bases from V and 3 from J, leaving 13 bases between them. TCRdb's copy holds only in-frame clones and misses some; the assay was immunoSEQ multiplex PCR. Of approximately 60,000 clones listed, 74% are singletons. Indicated time point: week 35, safety follow-up. In the vaccine, a single dose held 300 ug of the mutant IDH1 20-mer peptide, along with topical imiquimod. Patients had eight vaccinations, in weeks 1, 3, 5, 7, 11, 15, 19 and 23. With respect to this clone: Its antigen is as yet unknown.

The chain combines TRBV5-1 with TRBJ2-5; D is undetermined. The material was PBMCs, obtained from a glioma patient whose treatment included an IDH1 peptide vaccine. The clonotype originates from a man in his fifties or sixties with glioma. Here the CDR3 reads CASSDERAEETQYF. Written as DNA, the CDR3 is TGCGCCAGCAGCGACGAACGGGCAGAAGAGACCCAGTACTTC.